The following is a T cell receptor beta chain sequence with its context. The antigen remains undetermined. This specimen comes from a study of cytomegalovirus exposure and HLA in healthy donors. About the study: From HLA-typed donors, an early data release held about 92 million unique TCRs. Study conclusions and caveats: A later analysis by the authors found several of the most significant clusters apparently linked to common viral pathogens.

PCR employed 60 Vbeta and 13 Jbeta primers. Sequencing used immunoSEQ multiplex PCR; TCRdb keeps in-frame clones, though not all of them. The repertoire holds 95,000 to 110,000 clones, with 10% as singletons. This CDR3 spans 15 amino acids. The germline V gene encodes CDR1 MGHRA and CDR2 YSYEKL. The sequence came from a middle-aged man in good health and CMV-seropositive. The source material was PBMCs. The chain carries TRBV4-1 and TRBJ2-5; a possible D gene is TRBD1 (5 bases). The DNA end is a closer match to TRBJ2-7, so the J assignment may be wrong. CDR3 in amino acids: CASSQDLQGLYEQYF. Here the CDR3 DNA reads TGCGCCAGCAGCCAAGACCTCCAGGGCCTCTACGAGCAGTACTTC.